This entry is about one T cell receptor (beta chain). Antigen: not known. CDR1 and CDR2 (germline): LNHDA, SQIVND (reference sequence). V lost 3 bases and J lost 7; bases outside the gene matches: 4. This CDR3 has 13 residues. Following extraction, RNA underwent reverse transcription to cDNA, which served as the sequencing template. Clones were read by immunoSEQ multiplex PCR, and TCRdb kept only the in-frame ones, dropping some. This sample carries around 250,000 clones, roughly two thirds of them seen once, and the ten largest clones take around 1.2%. The data originate from a study of CD8+ T cells in alopecia areata. The wider study: Treated patients swallowed 5 to 10 mg of oral tofacitinib twice daily. The drug, tofacitinib, lasted 6 to 18 months, followed by 6 months off drug.

General study findings and limits: Higher clonality and more expanded CD8+ clones appeared in lesional than normal scalp. There were also resident alphabeta T cells of normal skin sequenced in scalp samples.

The receptor was derived from a human donor with alopecia areata. This specimen was CD4+ T cells sorted from blood, taken at week 0. The V gene is TRBV19, the J gene TRBJ1-2, with 8 bases fitting TRBD1. CDR3 in amino acids: CASSMDRDFGYTF. CDR3 sequence (DNA): TGTGCCAGTAGTATGGACAGGGATTTTGGCTACACCTTC.